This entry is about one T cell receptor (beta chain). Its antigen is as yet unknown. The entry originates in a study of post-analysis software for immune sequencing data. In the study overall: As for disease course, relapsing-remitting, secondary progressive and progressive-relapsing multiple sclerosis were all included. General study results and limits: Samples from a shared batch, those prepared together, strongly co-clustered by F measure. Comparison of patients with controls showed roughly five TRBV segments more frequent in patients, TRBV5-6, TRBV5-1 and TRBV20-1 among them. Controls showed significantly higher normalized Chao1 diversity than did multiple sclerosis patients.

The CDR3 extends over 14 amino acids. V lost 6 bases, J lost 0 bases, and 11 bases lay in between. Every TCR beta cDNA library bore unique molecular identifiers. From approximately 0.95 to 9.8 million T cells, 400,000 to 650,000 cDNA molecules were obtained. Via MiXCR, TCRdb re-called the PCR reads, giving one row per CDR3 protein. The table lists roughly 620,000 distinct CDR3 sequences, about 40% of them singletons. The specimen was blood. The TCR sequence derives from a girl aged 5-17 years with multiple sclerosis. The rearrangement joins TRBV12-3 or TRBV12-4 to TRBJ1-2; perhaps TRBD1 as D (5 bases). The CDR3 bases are TGTGCCAGCAGCGCTGTGGGGCCTAACTATGGCTACACCTTC. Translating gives CASSAVGPNYGYTF.